A selection of T cell receptor beta chains follows, all from one sample in a study of control samples from healthy donors and cancer patients. The repertoire was sequenced with immunoSEQ multiplex PCR; TCRdb's copy has only in-frame clones and lacks some. The sample records just under 150,000 clones, more than 85% being singletons. The sample was blood. Source of these receptors: a man younger than 40 in good health. The CDR3 runs from the conserved cysteine through the conserved F or W. A D gene is named only where the DNA matches it firmly. A clone size is listed for some rows: how often the clone was seen (once, few, many), or a class if it is expanded.

v_gene	j_gene	d_gene	abundance	CDR3nt	CDR3aa
TRBV7-9	TRBJ1-1	TRBD1	once	TGTGCCAGCAGCTTAAGGACAGGGGGCACTGAAGCTTTCTTT	CASSLRTGGTEAFF
TRBV19	TRBJ1-2	.	.	TGTGCCAGTAGTATAATTGGAACACCGAATAACTATGGCTACACCTTC	CASSIIGTPNNYGYTF
TRBV21-1	TRBJ2-3	.	.	TGTGCCAGCAGCACAGGATCGTCTCCGAGCACAGATACGCAGTATTTT	CASSTGSSPSTDTQYF
TRBV19	TRBJ1-2	.	.	TGTGCCAGTAGTATAGGGCCTTCAGGGGATGGTGGCTACACCTTC	CASSIGPSGDGGYTF
TRBV6-2/TRBV6-3	TRBJ2-2	.	.	TGTGCCAGCGGCCGGGGAGGAAAGAACACCGGGGAGCTGTTTTTT	CASGRGGKNTGELFF
TRBV15	TRBJ2-7	TRBD1	.	TGTGCCACCAGCAGCTCAGGGGGCCGCTCCTACGAGCAGTACTTC	CATSSSGGRSYEQYF
TRBV9	TRBJ1-1	.	.	TGTGCCAGCAGCGTAGAGGGGCAACGAACTGAAGCTTTCTTT	CASSVEGQRTEAFF
TRBV5-4	TRBJ1-1	TRBD1	.	TGTGCCAGCAGCGGGGGACAGGGAGGCACTGAAGCTTTCTTT	CASSGGQGGTEAFF
TRBV2	TRBJ2-1	TRBD2	.	TGTGCCAGCCTGACAGACCGGGGGGAACCATACAATGAGCAGTTCTTC	CASLTDRGEPYNEQFF
TRBV20-1	TRBJ2-7	TRBD2	once	TGCAGTGCTAGTGTAGCGGGGGGGTACTACGAGCAGTACTTC	CSASVAGGYYEQYF
TRBV11-1	TRBJ2-7	.	once	TGTGCCAGCAGCTTACAGGGTAGCTACGAGCAGTACTTC	CASSLQGSYEQYF
TRBV2	TRBJ2-7	.	.	TGTGCCGCAGGTACAGGGACCTCCTACGAGCAGTACTTC	CAAGTGTSYEQYF
TRBV7-2	TRBJ2-3	TRBD2	.	TGTGCCAGCAGCTTTACTAGCGGGGCGCCGCTTCGCACAGATACGCAGTATTTT	CASSFTSGAPLRTDTQYF
TRBV28	TRBJ1-1	.	.	TGTGCCAGCAGCCCAGCGACAGGACGGTACACTGAAGCTTTCTTT	CASSPATGRYTEAFF
TRBV19	TRBJ2-1	TRBD1	once	TGTGCCAGTAGTATGGGGACAGGATACAATGAGCAGTTCTTC	CASSMGTGYNEQFF
TRBV6-2/TRBV6-3	TRBJ2-7	.	.	TGTGCCAGCAGTTCACGGGCTGATGCGTACGAGCAGTACTTC	CASSSRADAYEQYF
TRBV10-2	TRBJ1-1	.	.	TGCGCCAGCGAGTCGAGAAGCCTAGAAGCTTTCTTT	CASESRSLEAFF
TRBV1	TRBJ2-3	.	.	TGCACCAGCAGCCATAGACTAGCGGGCGGTACAGATACGCAGTATTTT	CTSSHRLAGGTDTQYF
TRBV7-3	TRBJ2-1	.	.	TGTGCCAGCAGCGACCGACAAGGATCTCTAAATGAGCAGTTCTTC	CASSDRQGSLNEQFF